Given below is one T cell receptor beta chain in context. Profiling relied on immunoSEQ multiplex PCR, and the TCRdb table lists in-frame clones only, not all of them. The repertoire has approximately 180,000 clones, around 94% of them found once; the top ten carry 2.6%. Trimming removed 5 bases at V and 0 bases at J, with 13 bases between. This CDR3 has 15 residues. Germline CDR1 LNHDA, CDR2 SQIVND (reference sequence). The record originates from a study of T cell responses to AZD1222 COVID-19 vaccine. The TCR originated in an adult in good health. The chain couples TRBV19 to TRBJ1-1; TRBD1 might be the D (5 bases). The sample in question was peripheral blood, obtained on day 0 of AZD1222 vaccination. CDR3 region: CASSSTGTVNTEAFF. CDR3 nucleotide sequence: TGTGCCAGTAGTTCGACCGGGACGGTGAACACTGAAGCTTTCTTT.